The text below deals with one TCR beta chain. The sample is drawn from a study of shared T cell receptors in the human thymus. Produced via immunoSEQ multiplex PCR; TCRdb's table is partial and in-frame only. The sample shows about 380,000 clones, around 93% of them seen only once. The CDR3 covers 18 residues. V lost 1 base and J lost 5; bases outside the gene matches: 10. Per the germline V gene, CDR1 is SGHVS and CDR2 is FNYEAQ. The sample comprised thymocytes. This TCR was sampled from a human donor. This chain uses TRBV7-6 with TRBJ2-1, with 11 positions matching TRBD2. In nucleotides, the CDR3 is TGTGCCAGCAGCTTAGGGACTAGCGGGCGGACGAAAAACAATGAGCAGTTCTTC. Translation: CASSLGTSGRTKNNEQFF.